A selection of T cell receptor beta chains follows, all from one sample in a study of cytomegalovirus exposure and HLA in healthy donors. This table comes from immunoSEQ multiplex PCR, and its TCRdb copy is limited to in-frame clones, with some not included. The table has about 220,000 clones, 75% to 95% seen once. The sample comprised PBMCs. The receptors were gathered from a woman aged 18-29 years in good health and CMV-seronegative. Each CDR3 is given with its conserved first and last residue. Fields, in order: V gene, clone size, D gene, J gene, CDR3 DNA, CDR3 protein. A D gene is named only where the DNA matches it firmly. Only some rows state a clone size, as once, few, many or a class for expanded clones.

v_call: TRBV7-9; clone_size: NA; d_call: NA; j_call: TRBJ2-1; cdr3_nt: TGTGCCAGCAGCCCTGGTGAGGTATACAATGAGCAGTTCTTC; cdr3_aa: CASSPGEVYNEQFF
v_call: TRBV5-1; clone_size: NA; d_call: TRBD2; j_call: TRBJ2-7; cdr3_nt: TGCGCCAGCAGCCGAGCCGGGACTAGCGGGAGCTCCTACGAGCAGTACTTC; cdr3_aa: CASSRAGTSGSSYEQYF
v_call: TRBV30; clone_size: NA; d_call: TRBD1; j_call: TRBJ2-7; cdr3_nt: TGTGCCTGGAGGGGACAGGGGCCCCGCTACGAGCAGTACTTC; cdr3_aa: CAWRGQGPRYEQYF
v_call: TRBV7-9; clone_size: NA; d_call: NA; j_call: TRBJ1-1; cdr3_nt: TGTGCCAGCAGCTTAAGCGAAGCTTTCTTT; cdr3_aa: CASSLSEAFF
v_call: TRBV6-6; clone_size: NA; d_call: NA; j_call: TRBJ2-7; cdr3_nt: TGTGCCAGTAAGGCTAGCTCCTACGAGCAGTACTTC; cdr3_aa: CASKASSYEQYF
v_call: TRBV6-5; clone_size: NA; d_call: NA; j_call: TRBJ1-1; cdr3_nt: TGTGCCAGCAGTCCCGACAGGGAAGCTTTCTTT; cdr3_aa: CASSPDREAFF
v_call: TRBV7-6; clone_size: NA; d_call: NA; j_call: TRBJ1-1; cdr3_nt: TGTGCCAGCAGCAAATTGGACAGTAACACTGAAGCTTTCTTT; cdr3_aa: CASSKLDSNTEAFF
v_call: TRBV5-1; clone_size: NA; d_call: NA; j_call: TRBJ1-2; cdr3_nt: TGCGCCAGCAGCCCCTGGCCCGGGACACCAAGTCTCTATGGCTACACCTTC; cdr3_aa: CASSPWPGTPSLYGYTF
v_call: TRBV28; clone_size: NA; d_call: NA; j_call: TRBJ2-1; cdr3_nt: TGTGCCAGCAGTCTCCCCTGGACGGGAAACAATGAGCAGTTCTTC; cdr3_aa: CASSLPWTGNNEQFF
v_call: TRBV27; clone_size: NA; d_call: TRBD1; j_call: TRBJ1-1; cdr3_nt: TGTGCCAGCAGTTTTGCAGGGGGCATGAACACTGAAGCTTTCTTT; cdr3_aa: CASSFAGGMNTEAFF
v_call: TRBV19; clone_size: NA; d_call: TRBD2; j_call: TRBJ2-1; cdr3_nt: TGTGCCAGCCGAGGCACTAGCGGTTCCTACAATGAGCAGTTCTTC; cdr3_aa: CASRGTSGSYNEQFF
v_call: TRBV6-5; clone_size: NA; d_call: NA; j_call: TRBJ1-2; cdr3_nt: TGTGCCAGCAGTTACTCTGGCGGAAGGTACACCTTC; cdr3_aa: CASSYSGGRYTF
v_call: TRBV6-5; clone_size: NA; d_call: NA; j_call: TRBJ2-2; cdr3_nt: TGTGCCAGCAGTTTTGGGCACGGGGAGCTGTTTTTT; cdr3_aa: CASSFGHGELFF
v_call: TRBV30; clone_size: NA; d_call: NA; j_call: TRBJ1-5; cdr3_nt: TGTGCCTGGAGCCCAACAGGGAACCAGCCCCAGCATTTT; cdr3_aa: CAWSPTGNQPQHF
v_call: TRBV13; clone_size: NA; d_call: TRBD1; j_call: TRBJ1-1; cdr3_nt: TGTGCCAGCAGGCGGACAGGGAACACTGAAGCTTTCTTT; cdr3_aa: CASRRTGNTEAFF
v_call: TRBV7-9; clone_size: NA; d_call: NA; j_call: TRBJ2-3; cdr3_nt: TGTGCCAGCAGCCCACCGTTGGACATCCCAACTAGCACAGATACGCAGTATTTT; cdr3_aa: CASSPPLDIPTSTDTQYF
v_call: TRBV10-3; clone_size: NA; d_call: NA; j_call: TRBJ2-7; cdr3_nt: TGTGCCTCACAGGGCGCCTACGAGCAGTACTTC; cdr3_aa: CASQGAYEQYF
v_call: TRBV27; clone_size: NA; d_call: TRBD1; j_call: TRBJ2-7; cdr3_nt: TGTGCCAGCAGTTTATGGCCCCCCTCACAGGGGGTGAAGGCCTACGAGCAGTACTTC; cdr3_aa: CASSLWPPSQGVKAYEQYF
v_call: TRBV7-6; clone_size: NA; d_call: NA; j_call: TRBJ2-2; cdr3_nt: TGTGCCAGCAGCTTGCAAACTTCTGCCGGGGAGCTGTTTTTT; cdr3_aa: CASSLQTSAGELFF
v_call: TRBV2; clone_size: few; d_call: TRBD1; j_call: TRBJ1-2; cdr3_nt: TGTGCCAGCAGGGGGGACAGTCAACCCTATGGCTACACCTTC; cdr3_aa: CASRGDSQPYGYTF